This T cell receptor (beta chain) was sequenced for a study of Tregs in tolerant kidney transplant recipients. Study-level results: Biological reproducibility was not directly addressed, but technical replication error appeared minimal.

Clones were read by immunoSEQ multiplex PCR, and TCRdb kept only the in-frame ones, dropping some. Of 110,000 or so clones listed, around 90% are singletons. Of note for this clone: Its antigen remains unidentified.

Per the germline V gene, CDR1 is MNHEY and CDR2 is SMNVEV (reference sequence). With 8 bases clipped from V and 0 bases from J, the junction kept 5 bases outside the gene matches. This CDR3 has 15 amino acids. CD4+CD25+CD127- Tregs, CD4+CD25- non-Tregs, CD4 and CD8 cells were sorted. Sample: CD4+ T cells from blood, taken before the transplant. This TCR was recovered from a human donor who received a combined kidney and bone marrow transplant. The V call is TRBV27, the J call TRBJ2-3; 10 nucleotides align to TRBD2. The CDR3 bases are TGTGCCAGCTCGGGACTAGCGCGTAGCACAGATACGCAGTATTTT. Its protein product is CASSGLARSTDTQYF.